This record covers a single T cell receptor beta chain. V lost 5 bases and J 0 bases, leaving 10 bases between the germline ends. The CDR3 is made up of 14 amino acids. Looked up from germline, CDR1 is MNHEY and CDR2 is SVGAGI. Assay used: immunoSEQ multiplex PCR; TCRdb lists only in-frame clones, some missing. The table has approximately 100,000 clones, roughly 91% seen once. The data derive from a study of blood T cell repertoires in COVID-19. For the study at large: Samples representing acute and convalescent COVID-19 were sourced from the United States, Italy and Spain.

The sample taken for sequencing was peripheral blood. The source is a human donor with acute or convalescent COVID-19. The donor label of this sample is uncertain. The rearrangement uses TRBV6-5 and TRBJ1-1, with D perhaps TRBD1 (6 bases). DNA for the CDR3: TGTGCCAGCAGTAGACAGGAGATGAACACTGAAGCTTTCTTT. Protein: CASSRQEMNTEAFF.